What follows are 26 T cell receptor beta chains derived from one specimen sequenced in a study of sequential checkpoint blockade in melanoma. The treatment is: randomized to nivolumab then ipilimumab (arm A) or the reverse (arm B). Assay: immunoSEQ multiplex PCR; the TCRdb copy retains only in-frame clones and omits some. This sample has about 20,000 clones, with 75% to 85% found just once. Sequenced material: CD8+ T cells sorted from blood (inferred from file names), taken from a patient given nivolumab and ipilimumab in sequence. These receptors originate from a human donor with melanoma.

V gene TRBV27 combines with J gene TRBJ2-5; possible D gene TRBD1, 7 bases. This CDR3 has 14 amino acids. V was trimmed by 6 bases and J by 5 bases, leaving 16 bases between them. Looked up from germline, CDR1 is MNHEY and CDR2 is SMNVEV (reference sequence). The CDR3 DNA sequence: TGTGCCAGCAGAACGGAGGGGGCGGGTGAGACCCAGTACTTC. Its protein product is CASRTEGAGETQYF.

The genes are TRBV11-2 and TRBJ2-7; 8 nucleotides match TRBD1. Germline V gives CDR1 SGHAT, CDR2 FQNNGV. This CDR3 region has 16 residues. V lost 4 bases and J lost 0; bases outside the gene matches: 8. The CDR3 DNA sequence: TGTGCCAGCAGCTCCAGAACCGGGACAGGCTCCTACGAGCAGTACTTC. Protein sequence: CASSSRTGTGSYEQYF.

The chain recombines TRBV27 with TRBJ1-5; maybe TRBD1 (5 bases). The CDR3 loop spans 13 amino acids. V lost 6 bases and J 5 bases, leaving 11 bases between the germline ends. CDR1 is MNHEY and CDR2 is SMNVEV in the germline V gene (reference sequence). CDR3 region: CASSWGRDQPQHF. CDR3 DNA sequence: TGTGCCAGCAGCTGGGGGAGGGATCAGCCCCAGCATTTT.

V and J are TRBV13 and TRBJ2-7; a weak D match, TRBD2 (6 bases). V shed 7 bases and J shed 3 bases, with 19 bases lying between them. The CDR3 length is 15 residues. CDR1 and CDR2 (germline): PRHDT, FYEKMQ (reference sequence). The CDR3 nucleotides read TGTGCCAGCATGACGTGGGGGGTGGGGATCTACGAGCAGTACTTC. This gives the protein CASMTWGVGIYEQYF.

J is TRBJ2-5 and V is TRBV9; TRBD1 is a possible D gene (8 bases). V was clipped by 0 bases and J by 4 bases, with 13 bases between them. The length of the CDR3 is 15 residues. Germline V gene data show CDR1 as SGDLS and CDR2 as YYNGEE. DNA for the CDR3: TGTGCCAGCAGCGTAGCTACAGGGGGGGGAGAGACCCAGTACTTC. This gives the protein CASSVATGGGETQYF.

The genes are TRBV19 and TRBJ2-7; D perhaps matches TRBD1 (5 bases). Trimming pared 4 bases from V and 2 bases from J, leaving 9 bases between. This CDR3 has 13 amino acids. The germline CDR1 and CDR2 sequences are LNHDA and SQIVND (reference sequence). The CDR3 region has the DNA TGTGCCAGTAGTACAGGGTGGGCCTACGAGCAGTACTTC. Protein product: CASSTGWAYEQYF.

This chain's CDR3 is CASSLRPAGGSYNEQFF. CDR3 bases: TGTGCCAGCAGTTTACGCCCAGCGGGGGGTTCCTACAATGAGCAGTTCTTC. The chain uses TRBV27 and TRBJ2-1; TRBD2 aligns across 9 bases. V shed 2 bases and J 1 base; nucleotides not matched to a gene: 6. Germline loops: CDR1 MNHEY, CDR2 SMNVEV (reference sequence). The CDR3 sequence is 17 residues long.

This sequence joins TRBV2 and TRBJ2-2; D is unresolved. From germline, CDR1 is SNHLY and CDR2 FYNNEI. CDR3 size: 12 residues. The V end lost 4 bases, the J end lost 5 bases, and 5 bases lay between the germline ends. CDR3 loop: CASSGRTGELFF. The CDR3 coding sequence is TGTGCCAGCAGTGGGCGGACCGGGGAGCTGTTTTTT.

The rearrangement uses TRBV25-1 and TRBJ2-1; 9 bases line up with TRBD1. CDR1 and CDR2 (germline): MGHDK, SYGVNS. The CDR3 has 14 amino acids. After removal of 3 bases from V and 6 bases from J, the junction contained 3 bases not matched to a gene. The CDR3 DNA reads TGTGCCAGCAGTGAGTCGACAGGGGGCAATGAGCAGTTCTTC. The encoded protein is CASSESTGGNEQFF.

This clone was recorded only once. The chain has TRBV6-8 and TRBJ1-4; the D is unclear. The V gene's germline CDR1 is MNHGY and CDR2 SAAAGT. V was cut by 5 bases and J by 5 bases, with 9 bases left in between. The CDR3 totals 13 residues. CDR3 bases: TGTGCCAGCAGTCCCGAGGTGAATGAAAAACTGTTTTTT. It specifies CASSPEVNEKLFF.

This chain's CDR3 is CASSYAPQERSPLHF. In DNA form, the CDR3 reads TGTGCCAGCAGCTACGCCCCTCAGGAGCGGTCACCCCTCCACTTT. J is TRBJ1-6 and V is TRBV7-8; no definite D call. The CDR3 has 15 residues. V was pared by 4 bases and J by 10 bases, with 17 bases between. The germline V gene has CDR1 SGHVS and CDR2 FQNEAQ.

This sequence joins TRBV28 and TRBJ2-7; a weak D match, TRBD2 (6 bases). The CDR3 covers 14 residues. The germline V gene encodes CDR1 MDHEN and CDR2 SYDVKM. Deletions cut 3 bases from V and 2 bases from J, with 11 bases between. CDR3 nucleotides: TGTGCCAGCAGTTTCTCGGGGGTTCCCTACGAGCAGTACTTC. Amino acids: CASSFSGVPYEQYF. The whole variable domain, filled in from reference TRBV28 and TRBJ2-7, reads DVKVTQSSRYLVKRTGEKVFLECVQDMDHENMFWYRQDPGLGLRLIYFSYDVKMKEKGDIPEGYSVSREKKERFSLILESASTNQTSMYLCASSFSGVPYEQYFGPGTRLTVT.

The chain links TRBV4-3 to TRBJ1-4; TRBD1 matches at 10 bases. CDR1 LGHNA and CDR2 YSLEER come from the germline V gene. The CDR3 covers 20 residues. The trim removed 1 base at V and 5 bases at J, leaving 16 bases unmatched. The DNA of the CDR3 is TGCGCCAGCAGCCAAGTAGTACTACACTATGACAGGGGGCGGAATGAAAAACTGTTTTTT. This codes for CASSQVVLHYDRGRNEKLFF.

This clone was seen only a few times. The J gene is TRBJ2-5, the V gene TRBV29-1; 8 nucleotides agree with TRBD1. TRBJ2-7 explains the end of the DNA better; the J call may be wrong. The CDR3 totals 14 residues. Germline CDR1 and CDR2: SQVTM and ANQGSEA. The CDR3 region is CSVAGGRVGYEQYF. CDR3 nucleotide sequence: TGCAGCGTCGCAGGGGGCAGGGTTGGCTACGAGCAGTACTTC.

The chain uses TRBV2 and TRBJ2-7; the D gene is possibly TRBD1 (6 bases). Germline V gene lookup returns CDR1 SNHLY and CDR2 FYNNEI. This CDR3 region has 10 residues. The CDR3 sequence: CASLGGTNKV. CDR3 nucleotide sequence: TGTGCCAGCCTAGGTGGGACAAATAAAGTC.

The rearrangement joins TRBV6-8 to TRBJ1-4; TRBD1 matches 10 bases. This CDR3 is built from 15 residues. The junction had 10 bases not matched to a gene; V was cut back by 10 bases and J by 5 bases. Germline CDR1 is MNHGY and CDR2 is SAAAGT. The chain's CDR3 is CATEGGQGQNEKLFF. The CDR3 DNA sequence: TGTGCCACCGAAGGGGGACAGGGGCAAAATGAAAAACTGTTTTTT.

This clone was seen only once. The J gene is TRBJ2-7, the V gene TRBV5-5, with 9 nucleotides matching TRBD1. In germline, CDR1 is SGHKS, CDR2 YYEKEE (reference sequence). The CDR3 runs to 16 residues. V trimming: 4 bases; J trimming: 1 base; junction bases outside the gene matches: 9. CDR3 coding DNA: TGTGCCAGCAGCCCGGGACAGGGAGATATTTCCTACGAGCAGTACTTC. This sequence encodes CASSPGQGDISYEQYF.

V is TRBV27 and J is TRBJ1-1; maybe TRBD1 (5 bases). The germline CDR1 and CDR2 sequences are MNHEY and SMNVEV (reference sequence). The V gene lost 3 bases and the J gene lost 1 base, with 6 bases spanning the gap. The CDR3 is 13 residues long. This CDR3 reads CASSLGGNTEAFF. The CDR3 region has the DNA TGTGCCAGCAGTTTGGGGGGGAACACTGAAGCTTTCTTT.

The V call is TRBV27, the J call TRBJ2-5; 8 bases are shared with TRBD2. The CDR3 runs 16 residues. Germline V gene data show CDR1 as MNHEY and CDR2 as SMNVEV (reference sequence). J gave up 0 bases and V 2 bases, and 5 bases lay outside the gene matches. CDR3 sequence: CASSLTRGEYQETQYF. CDR3 coding DNA: TGTGCCAGCAGTTTAACGCGGGGGGAGTACCAAGAGACCCAGTACTTC.

This clone was seen a few times. The V and J genes are TRBV5-1 and TRBJ1-1, with D possibly TRBD1 on 6 matching bases. Germline V gene sequence: CDR1 SGHRS, CDR2 YFSETQ. The CDR3 runs 13 residues. V was cut by 1 base and J by 5 bases, with 9 bases left in between. The CDR3 loop is CASSLPQGTEAFF. As DNA, the CDR3 is TGCGCCAGCAGCTTGCCTCAGGGGACTGAAGCTTTCTTT.

This clone was seen only once. The chain carries TRBV7-3 and TRBJ2-1, with 8 bases lining up with TRBD1. CDR1 is SGHTA, CDR2 FQGTGA, per germline. V trimming: 1 base; J trimming: 5 bases; junction bases outside the gene matches: 13. This CDR3 has 18 amino acids. Here the CDR3 reads CASSLRRSGQGAHNEQFF. The DNA for the CDR3 is TGTGCCAGCAGCTTAAGGCGGTCTGGGCAGGGGGCCCACAATGAGCAGTTCTTC. Full variable domain (rest looked up from reference TRBV7-3 and TRBJ2-1): GAGVSQTPSNKVTEKGKYVELRCDPISGHTALYWYRQSLGQGPEFLIYFQGTGAADDSGLPNDRFFAVRPEGSVSTLKIQRTERGDSAVYLCASSLRRSGQGAHNEQFFGPGTRLTVL.

V and J are TRBV16 and TRBJ2-1; the D gene is possibly TRBD1 (5 bases). The CDR3 totals 14 residues. Trimming cost V 3 bases and J 2 bases, with 8 bases left between them. Germline loops: CDR1 KGHSY, CDR2 FQNENV. As DNA, the CDR3 is TGTGCCAGCAGCCAGTCAGGGCCCTACAATGAGCAGTTCTTC. Protein product: CASSQSGPYNEQFF.

The rearrangement joins TRBV14 to TRBJ2-1; a possible D gene is TRBD2 (5 bases). The CDR3 consists of 16 residues. With 2 bases removed from V and 6 bases from J, the gap between germline ends came to 17 bases. From germline, CDR1 is SGHDN and CDR2 FVKESK. The CDR3 DNA is TGTGCCAGCAGCCAACTCGTACGGACTTCAATCAATGAGCAGTTCTTC. Translated: CASSQLVRTSINEQFF.

This chain connects TRBV19 to TRBJ2-3; D gene ambiguous. Germline loops: CDR1 LNHDA, CDR2 SQIVND (reference sequence). V lost 4 bases, J lost 0 bases, and 14 bases lay in between. CDR3 size: 16 residues. Here the CDR3 reads CASSNPMTSSTDTQYF. In DNA, the CDR3 is TGTGCCAGTAGTAACCCCATGACATCTAGCACAGATACGCAGTATTTT.

The chain recombines TRBV5-5 with TRBJ2-7; D perhaps matches TRBD1 (6 bases). V lost 9 bases and J lost 2, with 18 bases in between. Germline CDR1 is SGHKS and CDR2 is YYEKEE (reference sequence). This CDR3 comprises 14 residues. For the CDR3, the DNA is TGTGCCACCTCTTCTCAGGGGACAACCTACGAGCAGTACTTC. Amino acids: CATSSQGTTYEQYF.

The rearrangement uses TRBV5-4 and TRBJ1-6; D gene ambiguous. The CDR3 loop spans 14 amino acids. Trimming took off 0 bases at V and 9 bases at J, with 10 bases between the two ends. Germline lookup yields CDR1 SGHNT and CDR2 YYREEE (reference sequence). The CDR3 DNA reads as TGTGCCAGCAGCTTGGGCGTCATTCGTTCACCCCTCCACTTT. Amino acid sequence: CASSLGVIRSPLHF.